This T cell receptor beta chain was identified during a study of T cells in Graves' hyperthyroidism and ophthalmopathy. Amplified TCR beta CDR3 regions came from RNA transcripts. HTBI primers were the set used in a first-round RT-PCR of the TCR CDR3. MiXCR, run by TCRdb on the multiplex PCR reads, gives a single entry per CDR3 protein. The sample contains around 700,000 distinct CDR3 sequences, 35% of which appear only once. The germline V gene encodes CDR1 LGHNA and CDR2 YSLEER. V shed 4 bases and J shed 9 bases, with 13 bases lying between them. The CDR3 runs 14 residues. The sample holds a few counts of this clonotype.

Source material: blood. J is TRBJ1-6 and V is TRBV4-3; the D gene is possibly TRBD1 (5 bases). The receptor's source is a woman aged 40 to 49 with Graves' hyperthyroidism. The CDR3 sequence: CASSRQGKISPLHF. The CDR3 DNA reads TGCGCCAGCAGCCGGCAGGGTAAAATTTCACCCCTCCACTTT.